The sample holds a few counts of the clone carrying this T cell receptor (beta chain). These data come from a study of CDR3 diversity in severe acne. TCRdb redid the calling of the PCR reads with MiXCR, one entry per CDR3 protein. Altogether roughly 100,000 distinct CDR3 sequences are present, approximately 47% being singletons, with the ten largest covering roughly an eighth. V dropped 3 bases and J dropped 4 bases, with 13 bases sitting between them. This CDR3 is built from 15 residues. CDR1 is DFQATT, CDR2 SNEGSKA, per germline (reference sequence). The genes are TRBV20-1 and TRBJ1-6, with D perhaps TRBD1 (6 bases). The source is a male donor with acne. Sequencing used blood. The CDR3 protein is CSASPPGQYNSPLHF. For the CDR3, the DNA is TGCAGTGCTAGTCCCCCGGGACAATATAATTCACCCCTCCACTTT.